A single sample gave rise to the 19 T cell receptor beta chains below, sequenced in a study of T cell responses to AZD1222 COVID-19 vaccine. The method was immunoSEQ multiplex PCR; TCRdb's version includes in-frame clones alone and lacks a portion of them. In the table there are about 88,000 clones, around 86% of which are singletons. The sample in question was peripheral blood, obtained on day 0 of AZD1222 vaccination. The receptors were gathered from an adult in good health.

This sequence joins TRBV29-1 and TRBJ2-5, with D perhaps matching TRBD2 (6 bases). Germline CDR1 and CDR2: SQVTM and ANQGSEA. With 6 bases removed from V and 2 bases from J, the gap between germline ends came to 13 bases. The CDR3 is 13 amino acids. The CDR3 loop reads CSVDPGRQETQYF. CDR3 in DNA: TGCAGCGTCGACCCCGGGAGACAAGAGACCCAGTACTTC.

V is TRBV7-9 and J is TRBJ1-1, with no clear D. The V end lost 2 bases, the J end lost 2 bases, and 6 bases lay between the germline ends. Germline-derived CDR1 and CDR2 are SEHNR and FQNEAQ (reference sequence). The CDR3 extends over 13 amino acids. The CDR3 spells CASSLSGNTEAFF. In DNA, the CDR3 is TGTGCCAGCAGCTTATCAGGCAACACTGAAGCTTTCTTT.

This chain joins TRBV7-9 and TRBJ1-2; D is uncertain. Germline V CDR1 and CDR2: SEHNR, FQNEAQ (reference sequence). The CDR3 spans 15 residues. Deletions cut 4 bases from V and 3 bases from J, with 15 bases between. The CDR3: CASSSNVGFDYGYTF. The CDR3 coding sequence is TGTGCCAGCAGCTCGAACGTCGGTTTTGACTATGGCTACACCTTC.

The chain joins TRBV2 to TRBJ1-3; no firm D call. The V and J ends lost 8 bases and 0 bases respectively, with 17 bases between them. The germline V gene has CDR1 SNHLY and CDR2 FYNNEI. This CDR3 contains 16 residues. The CDR3 is CASRSGSASSGNTIYF. The CDR3 nucleotides are TGTGCCAGCCGGTCGGGCTCCGCTAGCTCTGGAAACACCATATATTTT.

This chain links TRBV7-2 with TRBJ1-5; TRBD1 might be the D (5 bases). Trimming removed 6 bases from V and 6 bases from J, with 21 bases in between. The germline CDR1 and CDR2 sequences are SGHTA and FQGNSA. The CDR3 is 16 amino acids. The CDR3 nucleotides are TGTGCCAGCAGTTCGTCCCCTGCCCAGGGTGGTCAGCCCCAGCATTTT. Translated: CASSSSPAQGGQPQHF.

The rearrangement links TRBV19 to TRBJ2-7, with 9 bases that match TRBD1. V was pared by 10 bases and J by 6 bases, with 7 bases of the junction left unmatched. The germline CDR1 and CDR2 sequences are LNHDA and SQIVND (reference sequence). CDR3 length: 12 residues. This CDR3 is CATGDRAGEQYF. The CDR3 DNA follows: TGTGCCACCGGGGACAGGGCGGGCGAGCAGTACTTC.

The rearrangement links TRBV7-3 to TRBJ2-2; D unclear. CDR1 SGHTA and CDR2 FQGTGA come from the germline V gene. The ends were cut back, 6 bases at V and 3 bases at J, with 8 bases in the middle. This CDR3 spans 13 amino acids. This CDR3 is CASSYQDTGELFF. The CDR3 DNA sequence: TGTGCCAGCAGTTACCAAGACACCGGGGAGCTGTTTTTT.

This chain uses TRBV11-3 with TRBJ2-1; D not resolved. The CDR3 extends over 15 amino acids. The ends were cut back, 2 bases at V and 7 bases at J, with 15 bases in the middle. CDR1 and CDR2 (germline): SGHNT, YENEEA. The CDR3 is CASSLWNDTLNEQFF. The CDR3 bases are TGTGCCAGCAGCTTATGGAATGACACCCTAAATGAGCAGTTCTTC.

This clone was detected only a few times. The CDR3 loop reads CASSLDPAVSEKLFF. As DNA, the CDR3 is TGTGCCAGCAGCTTGGATCCCGCGGTGTCGGAAAAACTGTTTTTT. This chain connects TRBV5-4 to TRBJ1-4; D gene ambiguous. Trimming cost V 0 bases and J 8 bases, with 14 bases left between them. The CDR3 length is 15 residues. CDR1 SGHNT and CDR2 YYREEE come from the germline V gene (reference sequence).

This chain links TRBV7-3 with TRBJ2-3; 9 bases are shared with TRBD1. Per the germline V gene, CDR1 is SGHTA and CDR2 is FQGTGA. V trimming: 4 bases; J trimming: 1 base; junction bases outside the gene matches: 3. CDR3 length: 15 residues. The CDR3 DNA follows: TGTGCCAGCAGCTCTCGACAGGGGGGCACAGATACGCAGTATTTT. This encodes CASSSRQGGTDTQYF.

V and J are TRBV9 and TRBJ2-3, with 15 bases lining up with TRBD2. The CDR3 consists of 17 residues. CDR1 SGDLS and CDR2 YYNGEE come from the germline V gene. Trimming at V came to 2 bases and at J to 5 bases, leaving 6 bases not matched to a gene. The CDR3 sequence is CASSVVGLAGGKDTQYF. CDR3 nucleotides: TGTGCCAGCAGCGTGGTGGGACTAGCGGGAGGTAAAGATACGCAGTATTTT.

The chain recombines TRBV12-3 or TRBV12-4 with TRBJ1-3; D gene uncertain. V lost 2 bases and J 4 bases, leaving 3 bases between the germline ends. The CDR3 length is 12 residues. DNA of the CDR3: TGTGCCAGCAGTTTAATCGGAAACACCATATATTTT. The encoded protein is CASSLIGNTIYF.

V and J are TRBV7-8 and TRBJ2-2; D is undetermined. Trimming shortened V by 5 bases and J by 9 bases, and 16 bases separated the two germline ends. Germline CDR1 and CDR2: SGHVS and FQNEAQ. The CDR3 is made up of 14 amino acids. The CDR3 DNA is TGTGCCAGCAGCCGTGTTAGACTCTCCTGGGAGCTGTTTTTT. Translation: CASSRVRLSWELFF.

This chain joins TRBV2 and TRBJ2-7; D is undetermined. The CDR3 loop spans 11 amino acids. Germline assignment: CDR1 SNHLY and CDR2 FYNNEI. Trimming pared 3 bases from V and 5 bases from J, leaving 5 bases between. As DNA, the CDR3 is TGTGCCAGCAGTGACAGCCACGAGCAGTACTTC. It codes for CASSDSHEQYF.

The chain employs TRBV5-8 and TRBJ2-3, with 8 bases fitting TRBD1. The ends lost 0 bases at V and 6 bases at J; junction bases unmatched: 3. The germline V gene encodes CDR1 SGHTS and CDR2 YDEGEE. CDR3 size: 14 residues. CDR3 DNA sequence: TGTGCCAGCAGCTTGGGGACAGGGCCGGATACGCAGTATTTT. Its translation: CASSLGTGPDTQYF.

This chain links TRBV15 with TRBJ1-2, with D possibly TRBD1 on 5 matching bases. With 5 bases removed from V and 5 bases from J, the gap between germline ends came to 27 bases. Germline V gives CDR1 LNHNV, CDR2 YYDKDF (reference sequence). CDR3 length: 18 residues. The DNA for the CDR3 is TGTGCCACCAGCGCTCACTTACCGCCAGGGAACGGGGGATATGGCTACACCTTC. Translated, it gives CATSAHLPPGNGGYGYTF.

Only a few counts were recorded for this clone. The chain uses TRBV10-3 and TRBJ2-1, with 8 bases aligning to TRBD2. The CDR3 loop spans 14 amino acids. Germline V CDR1 and CDR2: ENHRY, SYGVKD. V shed 4 bases, J shed 7 bases, and the junction held 6 bases outside the gene matches. CDR3 sequence (DNA): TGTGCCATCAGTGCCAGCGGGAGTGAGAATGAGCAGTTCTTC. Amino acid sequence: CAISASGSENEQFF.

V is TRBV30 and J is TRBJ1-3, with D possibly matching TRBD1 (6 bases). Germline V CDR1 and CDR2: GTSNPN, SVGIG (reference sequence). This CDR3 has 21 residues. The V end was cut by 5 bases, the J end by 5 bases, with 37 bases between. CDR3 nucleotide sequence: TGTGCCTGGTTACGGCCGAAAAAACAGGGAATGGAGGGGTATTATAGAAACACCATATATTTT. Translating it yields CAWLRPKKQGMEGYYRNTIYF.

The chain joins TRBV7-2 to TRBJ1-1; D is undetermined. The CDR3 has 14 residues. With 1 base removed from V and 0 bases from J, the gap between germline ends came to 6 bases. Germline loops: CDR1 SGHTA, CDR2 FQGNSA. In DNA, the CDR3 is TGTGCCAGCAGCTTAGTGGGAGTGAACACTGAAGCTTTCTTT. It yields the protein CASSLVGVNTEAFF.